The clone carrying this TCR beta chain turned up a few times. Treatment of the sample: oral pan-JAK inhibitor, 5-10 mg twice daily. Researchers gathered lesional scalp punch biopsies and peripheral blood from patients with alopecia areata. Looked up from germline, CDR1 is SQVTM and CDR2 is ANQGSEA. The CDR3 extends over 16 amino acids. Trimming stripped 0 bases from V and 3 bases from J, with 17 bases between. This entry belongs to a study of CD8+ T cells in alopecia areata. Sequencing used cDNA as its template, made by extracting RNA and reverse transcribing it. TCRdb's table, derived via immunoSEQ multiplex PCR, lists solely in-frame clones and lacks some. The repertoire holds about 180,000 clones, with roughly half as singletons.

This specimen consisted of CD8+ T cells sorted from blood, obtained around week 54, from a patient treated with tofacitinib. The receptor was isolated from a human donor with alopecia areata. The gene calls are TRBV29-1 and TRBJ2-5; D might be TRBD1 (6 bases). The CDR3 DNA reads TGCAGCGTTGAAGATCGTCTCGGAGCAGGGGAAGAGACCCAGTACTTC. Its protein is CSVEDRLGAGEETQYF.